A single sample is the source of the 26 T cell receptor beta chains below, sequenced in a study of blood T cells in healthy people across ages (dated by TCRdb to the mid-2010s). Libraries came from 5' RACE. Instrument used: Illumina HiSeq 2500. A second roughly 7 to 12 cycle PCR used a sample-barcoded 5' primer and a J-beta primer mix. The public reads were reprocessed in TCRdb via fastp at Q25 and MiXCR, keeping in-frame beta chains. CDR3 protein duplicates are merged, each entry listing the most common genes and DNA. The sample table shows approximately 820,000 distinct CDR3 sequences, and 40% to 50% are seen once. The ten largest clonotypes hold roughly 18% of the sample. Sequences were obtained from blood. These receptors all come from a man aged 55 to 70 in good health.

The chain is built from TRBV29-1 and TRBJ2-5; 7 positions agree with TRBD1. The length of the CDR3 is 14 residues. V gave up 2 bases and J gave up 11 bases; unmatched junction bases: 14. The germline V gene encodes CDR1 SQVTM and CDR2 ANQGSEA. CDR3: CSVELGDSYNEQYF. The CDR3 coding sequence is TGCAGCGTTGAATTAGGGGACAGCTACAATGAGCAGTACTTC.

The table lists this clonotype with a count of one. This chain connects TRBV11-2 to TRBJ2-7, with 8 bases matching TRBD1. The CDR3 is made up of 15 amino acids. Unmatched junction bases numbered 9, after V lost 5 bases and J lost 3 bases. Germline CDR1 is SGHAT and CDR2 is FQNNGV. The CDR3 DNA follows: TGTGCCAGCAGCCCCTGGACAGGGACCGACTACGAGCAGTACTTC. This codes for CASSPWTGTDYEQYF.

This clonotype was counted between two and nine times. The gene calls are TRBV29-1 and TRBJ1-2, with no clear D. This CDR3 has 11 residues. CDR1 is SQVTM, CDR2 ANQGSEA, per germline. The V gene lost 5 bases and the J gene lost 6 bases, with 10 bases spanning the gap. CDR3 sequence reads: CSVLQKNGYTF. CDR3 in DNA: TGCAGCGTTTTACAGAAAAATGGCTACACCTTC.

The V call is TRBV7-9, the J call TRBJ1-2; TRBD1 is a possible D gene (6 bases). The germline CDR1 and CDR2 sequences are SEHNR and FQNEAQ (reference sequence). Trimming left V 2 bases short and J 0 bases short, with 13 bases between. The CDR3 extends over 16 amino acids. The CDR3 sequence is CASSLNPGTPNYGYTF. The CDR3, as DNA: TGTGCCAGCAGCTTAAACCCAGGGACACCTAACTATGGCTACACCTTC.

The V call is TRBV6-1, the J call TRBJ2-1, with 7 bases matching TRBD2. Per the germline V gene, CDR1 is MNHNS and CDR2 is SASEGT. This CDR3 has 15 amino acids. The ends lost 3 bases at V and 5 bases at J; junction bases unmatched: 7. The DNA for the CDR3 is TGTGCCAGCAGTGAGTCAGGACTAGGCAACAATGAGCAGTTCTTC. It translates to CASSESGLGNNEQFF.

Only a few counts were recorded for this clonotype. CDR3: CASSLGGAQRSYEQYF. The DNA of the CDR3 is TGTGCCAGCAGCTTAGGAGGGGCGCAAAGATCCTACGAGCAGTACTTC. The chain combines TRBV7-2 with TRBJ2-7, with D perhaps TRBD1 or TRBD2 (5 bases each). CDR1 is SGHTA and CDR2 is FQGNSA in the germline V gene. This CDR3 spans 16 amino acids. V lost 1 base to trimming and J lost 1 base, with 14 bases between them.

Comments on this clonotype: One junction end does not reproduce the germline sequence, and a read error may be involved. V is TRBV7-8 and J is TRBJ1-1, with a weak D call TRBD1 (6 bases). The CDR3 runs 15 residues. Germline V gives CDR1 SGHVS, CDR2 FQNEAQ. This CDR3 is CASSLAATGNTEAFF. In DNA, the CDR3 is TGCGCCAGCAGCTTAGCCGCGACAGGGAACACTGAAGCTTTCTTT. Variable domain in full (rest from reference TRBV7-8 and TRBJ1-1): GAGVSQSPRYKVAKRGQDVALRCDPISGHVSLFWYQQALGQGPEFLTYFQNEAQLDKSGLPSDRFFAERPEGSVSTLKIQRTQQEDSAVYLCASSLAATGNTEAFFGQGTRLTVV.

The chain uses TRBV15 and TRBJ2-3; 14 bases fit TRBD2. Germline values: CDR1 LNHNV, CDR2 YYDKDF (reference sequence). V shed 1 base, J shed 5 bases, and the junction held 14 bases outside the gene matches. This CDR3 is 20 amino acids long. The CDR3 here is CATSRGTRGLAGGFEDTQYF. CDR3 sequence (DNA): TGTGCCACCAGCAGAGGAACCCGAGGACTAGCGGGGGGCTTTGAAGATACGCAGTATTTT.

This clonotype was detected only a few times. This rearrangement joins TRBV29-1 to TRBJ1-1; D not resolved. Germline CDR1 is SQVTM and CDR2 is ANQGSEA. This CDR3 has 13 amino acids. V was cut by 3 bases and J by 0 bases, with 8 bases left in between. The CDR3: CSVEPGLNTEAFF. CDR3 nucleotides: TGCAGCGTTGAGCCTGGGCTGAACACTGAAGCTTTCTTT.

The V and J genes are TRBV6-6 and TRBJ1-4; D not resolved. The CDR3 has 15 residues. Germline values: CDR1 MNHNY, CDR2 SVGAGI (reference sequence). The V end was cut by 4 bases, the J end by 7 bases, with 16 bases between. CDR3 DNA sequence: TGTGCCAGCAGTTTCCCCTCGGAGGAGGGTGAAAAACTGTTTTTT. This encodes CASSFPSEEGEKLFF.

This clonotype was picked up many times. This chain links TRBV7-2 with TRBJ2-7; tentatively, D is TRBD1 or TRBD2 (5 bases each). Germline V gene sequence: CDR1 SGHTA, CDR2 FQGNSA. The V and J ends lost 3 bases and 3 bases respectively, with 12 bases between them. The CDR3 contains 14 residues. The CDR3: CASSFRGSLYEQYF. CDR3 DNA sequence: TGTGCCAGCAGCTTTCGGGGCTCCCTCTACGAGCAGTACTTC.

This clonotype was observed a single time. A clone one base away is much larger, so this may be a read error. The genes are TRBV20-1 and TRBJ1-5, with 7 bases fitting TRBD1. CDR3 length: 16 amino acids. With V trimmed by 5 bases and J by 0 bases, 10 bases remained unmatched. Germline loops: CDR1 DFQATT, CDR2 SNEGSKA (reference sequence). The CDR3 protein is CSAGRTGVGSNQPQHF. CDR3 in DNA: TGCAGTGCTGGACGAACAGGGGTCGGTAGCAATCAGCCCCAGCATTTT.

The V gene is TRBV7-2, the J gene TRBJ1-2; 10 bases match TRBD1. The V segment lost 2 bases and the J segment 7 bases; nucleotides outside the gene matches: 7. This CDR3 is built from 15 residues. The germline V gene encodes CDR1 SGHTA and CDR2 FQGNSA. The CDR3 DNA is TGTGCCAGCAGCTTATCTCGGACAGGGGGGTTTGGCTACACCTTC. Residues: CASSLSRTGGFGYTF.

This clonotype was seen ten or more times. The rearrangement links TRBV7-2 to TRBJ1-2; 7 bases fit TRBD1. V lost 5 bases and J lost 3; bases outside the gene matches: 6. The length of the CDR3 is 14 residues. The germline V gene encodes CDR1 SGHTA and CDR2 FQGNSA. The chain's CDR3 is CASSPQQGYYGYTF. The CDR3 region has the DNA TGTGCCAGCAGCCCTCAACAGGGGTACTATGGCTACACCTTC.

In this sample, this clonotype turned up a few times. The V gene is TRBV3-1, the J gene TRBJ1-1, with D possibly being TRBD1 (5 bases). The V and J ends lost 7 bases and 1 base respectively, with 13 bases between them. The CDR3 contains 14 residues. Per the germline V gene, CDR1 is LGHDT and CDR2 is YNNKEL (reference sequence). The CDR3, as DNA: TGTGCCAGCAAGGAGGGGCAGGCGAACACTGAAGCTTTCTTT. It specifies CASKEGQANTEAFF.

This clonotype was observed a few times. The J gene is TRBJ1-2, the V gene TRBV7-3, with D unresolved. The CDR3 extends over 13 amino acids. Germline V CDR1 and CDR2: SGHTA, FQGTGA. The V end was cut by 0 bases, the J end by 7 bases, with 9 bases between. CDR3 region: CASSLTPKSGYTF. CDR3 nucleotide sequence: TGTGCCAGCAGCTTAACCCCAAAATCTGGCTACACCTTC.

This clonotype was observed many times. For the CDR3, the DNA is TGTGCCAGCAGCTTGACTCCGGCAGGGGGCTTGAACACTGAAGCTTTCTTT. Translating gives CASSLTPAGGLNTEAFF. The chain combines TRBV5-5 with TRBJ1-1; TRBD1 matches 8 bases. The V gene's germline CDR1 is SGHKS and CDR2 YYEKEE (reference sequence). This CDR3 region has 17 residues. J was trimmed by 0 bases and V by 1 base; bases with no gene match: 8.

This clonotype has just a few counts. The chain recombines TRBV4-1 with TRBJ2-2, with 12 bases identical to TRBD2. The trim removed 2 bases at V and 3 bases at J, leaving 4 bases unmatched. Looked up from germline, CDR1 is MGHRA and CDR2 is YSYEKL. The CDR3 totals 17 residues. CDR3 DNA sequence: TGCGCCAGCAGCCAACCTAGCGGGGGGGTTTACACCGGGGAGCTGTTTTTT. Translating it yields CASSQPSGGVYTGELFF.

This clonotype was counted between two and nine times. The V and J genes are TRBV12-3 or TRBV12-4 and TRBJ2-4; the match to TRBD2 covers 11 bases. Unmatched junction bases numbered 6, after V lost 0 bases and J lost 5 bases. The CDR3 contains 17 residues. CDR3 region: CASSLAIAGGAENIQYF. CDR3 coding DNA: TGTGCCAGCAGTTTAGCGATAGCGGGGGGGGCAGAAAACATTCAGTACTTC.

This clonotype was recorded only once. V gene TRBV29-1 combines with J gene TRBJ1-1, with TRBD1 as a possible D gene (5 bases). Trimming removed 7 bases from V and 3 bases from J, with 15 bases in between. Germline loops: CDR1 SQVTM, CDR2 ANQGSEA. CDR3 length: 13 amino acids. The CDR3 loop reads CSAGRAGDTEAFF. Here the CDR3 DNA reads TGCAGCGCTGGCAGGGCGGGGGACACTGAAGCTTTCTTT.

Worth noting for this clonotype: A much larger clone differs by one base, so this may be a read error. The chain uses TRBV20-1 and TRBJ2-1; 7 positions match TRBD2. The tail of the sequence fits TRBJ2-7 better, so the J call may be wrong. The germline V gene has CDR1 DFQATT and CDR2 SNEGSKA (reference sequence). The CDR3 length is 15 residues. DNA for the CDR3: TGCAGTGCTAGAAGTTCTAGCGGACTCTACAATGAGCAGTACTTC. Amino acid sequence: CSARSSSGLYNEQYF.

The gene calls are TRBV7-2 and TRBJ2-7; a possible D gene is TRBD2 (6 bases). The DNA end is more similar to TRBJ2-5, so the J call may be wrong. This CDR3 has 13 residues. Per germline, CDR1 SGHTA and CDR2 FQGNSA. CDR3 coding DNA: TGTGCCAGCAACGGGGGACCTAGGGAGACCCAGTACTTC. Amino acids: CASNGGPRETQYF.

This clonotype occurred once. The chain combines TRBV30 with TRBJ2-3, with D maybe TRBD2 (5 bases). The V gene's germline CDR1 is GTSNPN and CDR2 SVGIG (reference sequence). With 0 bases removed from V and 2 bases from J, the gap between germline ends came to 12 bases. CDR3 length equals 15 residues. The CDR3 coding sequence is TGTGCCTGGAGTGTAATGAACCGGGACACAGATACGCAGTATTTT. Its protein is CAWSVMNRDTDTQYF.

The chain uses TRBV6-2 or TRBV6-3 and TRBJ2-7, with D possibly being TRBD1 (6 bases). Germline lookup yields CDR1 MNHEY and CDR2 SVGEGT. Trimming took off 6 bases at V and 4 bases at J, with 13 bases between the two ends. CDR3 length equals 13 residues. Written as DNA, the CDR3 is TGTGCCAGCAGCAGGGGACACTGGTACGAGCAGTACTTC. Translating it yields CASSRGHWYEQYF.

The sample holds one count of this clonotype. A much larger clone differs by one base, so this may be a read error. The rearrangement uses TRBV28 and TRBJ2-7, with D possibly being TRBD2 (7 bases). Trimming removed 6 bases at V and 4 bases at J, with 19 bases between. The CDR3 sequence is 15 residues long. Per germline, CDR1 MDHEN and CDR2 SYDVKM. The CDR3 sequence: CASRSQGGESYEQYF. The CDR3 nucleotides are TGTGCCAGCAGATCACAGGGAGGGGAATCGTACGAGCAGTACTTC.

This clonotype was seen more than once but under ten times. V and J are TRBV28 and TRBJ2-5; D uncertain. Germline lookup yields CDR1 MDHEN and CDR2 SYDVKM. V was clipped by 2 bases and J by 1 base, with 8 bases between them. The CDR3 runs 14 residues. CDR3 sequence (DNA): TGTGCCAGCAGTTTAGAGGATATCCAAGAGACCCAGTACTTC. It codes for CASSLEDIQETQYF.